The rows below give T cell receptor beta chains drawn from one sample of a study of blood T cell repertoires in COVID-19. Sequenced by immunoSEQ multiplex PCR; TCRdb stores in-frame clones only, minus some. Of around 480,000 clones listed, about nine tenths are singletons. The sample was PBMCs or T cells enriched from blood (not recorded which). These TCRs come from a woman aged 18-35 years who had recovered from COVID-19. The CDR3 runs from the conserved cysteine through the conserved F or W. Fields, in order: CDR3 protein, CDR3 DNA, J gene, D gene, V gene, clone size. D genes are given only for firm matches. Where a row states a size, it is once, few, many or the class of an expanded clone; other rows omit it.

CDR3aa: CASSFVEDYGYTF
CDR3nt: TGTGCCAGTAGTTTTGTGGAGGACTATGGCTACACCTTC
j_gene: TRBJ1-2
d_gene: -
v_gene: TRBV19
abundance: -

CDR3aa: CATLRGVAEAFF
CDR3nt: TGTGCCACACTGCGGGGGGTTGCTGAAGCTTTCTTT
j_gene: TRBJ1-1
d_gene: -
v_gene: TRBV30
abundance: few

CDR3aa: CASSPGGVEQYF
CDR3nt: TGTGCCAGCAGTCCCGGAGGGGTCGAGCAGTACTTC
j_gene: TRBJ2-7
d_gene: -
v_gene: TRBV16
abundance: -

CDR3aa: CASSVELSYGYTF
CDR3nt: TGTGCCAGCAGCGTAGAACTGAGCTATGGCTACACCTTC
j_gene: TRBJ1-2
d_gene: -
v_gene: TRBV9
abundance: once

CDR3aa: CASSPFRQGSGANILTF
CDR3nt: TGTGCCAGCTCACCATTTAGACAGGGTTCTGGGGCCAACATCCTGACTTTC
j_gene: TRBJ2-6
d_gene: TRBD1
v_gene: TRBV18
abundance: -

CDR3aa: CASNQASNQPQHF
CDR3nt: TGTGCCAGCAACCAGGCTAGCAATCAGCCCCAGCATTTT
j_gene: TRBJ1-5
d_gene: -
v_gene: TRBV6-5
abundance: -

CDR3aa: CASSNKRGHQYF
CDR3nt: TGTGCCAGCAGTAACAAAAGGGGGCACCAGTACTTC
j_gene: TRBJ2-5
d_gene: TRBD1
v_gene: TRBV6-5
abundance: -

CDR3aa: CASSFGRGAYEQYF
CDR3nt: TGTGCCAGCAGCTTCGGGCGGGGGGCATACGAGCAGTACTTC
j_gene: TRBJ2-7
d_gene: TRBD2
v_gene: TRBV7-2
abundance: -

CDR3aa: CASKYGDSPLHF
CDR3nt: TGTGCAAGCAAGTACGGGGATTCACCCCTCCACTTT
j_gene: TRBJ1-6
d_gene: -
v_gene: TRBV2
abundance: -

CDR3aa: CASSLGGQHNEQFF
CDR3nt: TGCGCCAGCTCCCTCGGGGGACAGCACAATGAGCAGTTCTTC
j_gene: TRBJ2-1
d_gene: -
v_gene: TRBV5-1
abundance: once

CDR3aa: CASSLRGQGAHGYTF
CDR3nt: TGTGCCAGCAGTTTAAGGGGACAGGGGGCGCATGGCTACACCTTC
j_gene: TRBJ1-2
d_gene: TRBD1
v_gene: TRBV28
abundance: -

CDR3aa: CASRTGDRSSGNTIYF
CDR3nt: TGTGCCAGCAGGACTGGGGACAGGAGCTCTGGAAACACCATATATTTT
j_gene: TRBJ1-3
d_gene: TRBD1
v_gene: TRBV28
abundance: -

CDR3aa: CASSPEGDRGSPLHF
CDR3nt: TGTGCCAGCTCGCCGGAAGGGGACAGGGGATCACCCCTCCACTTT
j_gene: TRBJ1-6
d_gene: TRBD1
v_gene: TRBV18
abundance: -

CDR3aa: CASSRAGTGGSGANVLTF
CDR3nt: TGTGCCAGCAGCCGGGCCGGGACAGGGGGCTCTGGGGCCAACGTCCTGACTTTC
j_gene: TRBJ2-6
d_gene: TRBD1
v_gene: TRBV7-3
abundance: -

CDR3aa: CASSQVLNSGGWKETQYF
CDR3nt: TGCGCCAGCAGCCAAGTTTTAAATAGCGGGGGATGGAAAGAGACCCAGTACTTC
j_gene: TRBJ2-5
d_gene: TRBD2
v_gene: TRBV4-1
abundance: once

CDR3aa: CASNPDTNTGELFF
CDR3nt: TGTGCCAGCAACCCGGACACCAACACCGGGGAGCTGTTTTTT
j_gene: TRBJ2-2
d_gene: -
v_gene: TRBV2
abundance: -

CDR3aa: CASSQNEGSRGDYRDFF
CDR3nt: TGCGCCAGCAGTCAAAACGAGGGGAGCAGGGGAGACTACAGGGATTTTTTT
j_gene: TRBJ1-5
d_gene: -
v_gene: TRBV23-1
abundance: few

CDR3aa: CASSLVSTPEAFF
CDR3nt: TGTGCCAGCAGCTTAGTGAGCACCCCTGAAGCTTTCTTT
j_gene: TRBJ1-1
d_gene: -
v_gene: TRBV11-2
abundance: -

CDR3aa: CASSSRGQGAWEQFF
CDR3nt: TGCGCCAGCAGCTCGAGGGGACAGGGGGCATGGGAGCAGTTCTTC
j_gene: TRBJ2-1
d_gene: TRBD1
v_gene: TRBV5-1
abundance: -

CDR3aa: CASSPAGDNGYTF
CDR3nt: TGTGCCAGCAGCCCCGCCGGGGATAATGGCTACACCTTC
j_gene: TRBJ1-2
d_gene: -
v_gene: TRBV28
abundance: few

CDR3aa: CASGLVTGTGTVQPQHF
CDR3nt: TGTGCTAGTGGTTTGGTCACCGGGACAGGGACAGTCCAGCCCCAGCATTTT
j_gene: TRBJ1-5
d_gene: TRBD1
v_gene: TRBV12-5
abundance: -

CDR3aa: CASSVSGSSTLNEQFF
CDR3nt: TGTGCCAGCAGCGTAAGCGGGTCGTCCACGCTTAATGAGCAGTTCTTC
j_gene: TRBJ2-1
d_gene: -
v_gene: TRBV9
abundance: -

CDR3aa: CASSPRTGWVQPQHF
CDR3nt: TGTGCCAGCAGTCCCCGCACGGGATGGGTTCAGCCCCAGCATTTT
j_gene: TRBJ1-5
d_gene: -
v_gene: TRBV27
abundance: few

CDR3aa: CASQGIEGGYTF
CDR3nt: TGTGCCAGTCAGGGGATAGAGGGTGGCTACACCTTC
j_gene: TRBJ1-2
d_gene: -
v_gene: TRBV19
abundance: -

CDR3aa: CASSRGAGKGTEAFF
CDR3nt: TGTGCCAGCAGCCGAGGAGCAGGGAAGGGGACTGAAGCTTTCTTT
j_gene: TRBJ1-1
d_gene: -
v_gene: TRBV5-6
abundance: -

CDR3aa: CASSPPRQPFSGNTIYF
CDR3nt: TGTGCCAGCTCACCACCGAGGCAGCCTTTCTCTGGAAACACCATATATTTT
j_gene: TRBJ1-3
d_gene: -
v_gene: TRBV18
abundance: -

CDR3aa: CASRTGGSYEQYF
CDR3nt: TGTGCCAGCAGGACAGGCGGCTCCTACGAGCAGTACTTC
j_gene: TRBJ2-7
d_gene: -
v_gene: TRBV28
abundance: -

CDR3aa: CAWSPGRDGYTF
CDR3nt: TGTGCCTGGAGTCCGGGAAGGGATGGCTACACCTTC
j_gene: TRBJ1-2
d_gene: -
v_gene: TRBV30
abundance: -

CDR3aa: CASSLGSGDTQYF
CDR3nt: TGCGCCAGCAGCTTGGGTAGCGGAGATACGCAGTATTTT
j_gene: TRBJ2-3
d_gene: -
v_gene: TRBV5-1
abundance: -

CDR3aa: CASTGTGGSQETQYF
CDR3nt: TGTGCCAGCACCGGGACGGGGGGTTCCCAAGAGACCCAGTACTTC
j_gene: TRBJ2-5
d_gene: TRBD2
v_gene: TRBV5-6
abundance: -

CDR3aa: CASSGMEETQYF
CDR3nt: TGTGCCAGCAGCGGGATGGAAGAGACCCAGTACTTC
j_gene: TRBJ2-5
d_gene: -
v_gene: TRBV6-5
abundance: once

CDR3aa: CASRLRGRTQTTSGLAGYEQYF
CDR3nt: TGTGCCAGCAGGCTAAGGGGTCGGACACAAACTACATCGGGACTAGCGGGCTACGAGCAGTACTTC
j_gene: TRBJ2-7
d_gene: TRBD2
v_gene: TRBV7-3
abundance: -

CDR3aa: CASSQESGARRGVETQYF
CDR3nt: TGTGCCAGCAGCCAAGAATCGGGCGCCCGGAGGGGAGTAGAGACCCAGTACTTC
j_gene: TRBJ2-5
d_gene: -
v_gene: TRBV3-1/TRBV3-2
abundance: once

CDR3aa: CASSARRDRVETQYF
CDR3nt: TGTGCCAGCAGCGCCCGGCGGGACAGGGTAGAGACCCAGTACTTC
j_gene: TRBJ2-5
d_gene: TRBD1
v_gene: TRBV6-5
abundance: -

CDR3aa: CASSPGGRESPLHF
CDR3nt: TGTGCCAGCTCACCAGGGGGGAGAGAATCACCCCTCCACTTT
j_gene: TRBJ1-6
d_gene: -
v_gene: TRBV18
abundance: -

CDR3aa: CASSRGGGGEKLFF
CDR3nt: TGTGCCAGCAGCCGAGGAGGTGGCGGTGAAAAACTGTTTTTT
j_gene: TRBJ1-4
d_gene: -
v_gene: TRBV6-5
abundance: -

CDR3aa: CASSLASAAGLARTYEQYF
CDR3nt: TGCGCCAGCAGCTTGGCTTCGGCCGCGGGACTAGCTAGAACCTACGAGCAGTACTTC
j_gene: TRBJ2-7
d_gene: TRBD2
v_gene: TRBV5-1
abundance: -

CDR3aa: CASSTGFQNIQYF
CDR3nt: TGTGCCAGTAGTACAGGGTTTCAAAACATTCAGTACTTC
j_gene: TRBJ2-4
d_gene: -
v_gene: TRBV19
abundance: -

CDR3aa: CASSFRGGIGTGRVYEQYF
CDR3nt: TGTGCCAGCAGTTTTAGGGGCGGCATCGGGACAGGGAGGGTATACGAGCAGTACTTC
j_gene: TRBJ2-7
d_gene: TRBD1
v_gene: TRBV27
abundance: -

CDR3aa: CASSVGAGGPDTQYF
CDR3nt: TGTGCCAGTTCCGTGGGAGCGGGGGGACCCGATACGCAGTATTTT
j_gene: TRBJ2-3
d_gene: TRBD2
v_gene: TRBV27
abundance: -

CDR3aa: CASSSRTGGNYGYTF
CDR3nt: TGTGCCAGCAGCTCCCGGACAGGGGGAAACTATGGCTACACCTTC
j_gene: TRBJ1-2
d_gene: TRBD1
v_gene: TRBV28
abundance: once

CDR3aa: CASSQDLSSGESF
CDR3nt: TGTGCCAGCAGCCAAGATTTAAGTAGCGGGGAATCATTC
j_gene: TRBJ2-7
d_gene: TRBD2
v_gene: TRBV3-1/TRBV3-2
abundance: -

CDR3aa: CASSESRVNEQFF
CDR3nt: TGCGCCAGCAGTGAGTCGCGGGTAAATGAGCAGTTCTTC
j_gene: TRBJ2-1
d_gene: -
v_gene: TRBV10-2
abundance: once

CDR3aa: CASSQRDSSYGYTF
CDR3nt: TGTGCCAGCAGCCAACGGGACAGTTCCTATGGCTACACCTTC
j_gene: TRBJ1-2
d_gene: TRBD1
v_gene: TRBV3-1/TRBV3-2
abundance: -

CDR3aa: CASSASGGNSPLHF
CDR3nt: TGTGCCAGCAGCGCCTCAGGGGGTAATTCACCCCTCCACTTT
j_gene: TRBJ1-6
d_gene: TRBD1
v_gene: TRBV27
abundance: -

CDR3aa: CASSQEAAYGYTF
CDR3nt: TGTGCCAGCAGCCAAGAGGCGGCCTATGGCTACACCTTC
j_gene: TRBJ1-2
d_gene: -
v_gene: TRBV3-1/TRBV3-2
abundance: -

CDR3aa: CASSSPGKEGYTF
CDR3nt: TGTGCCAGCAGCTCTCCCGGGAAGGAGGGCTACACCTTC
j_gene: TRBJ1-2
d_gene: -
v_gene: TRBV7-9
abundance: few

CDR3aa: CASSHRERGGLGEAFF
CDR3nt: TGTGCCAGCAGCCATAGGGAAAGAGGGGGTTTGGGTGAAGCTTTCTTT
j_gene: TRBJ1-1
d_gene: -
v_gene: TRBV3-1/TRBV3-2
abundance: few

CDR3aa: CAWSEVALGGYTF
CDR3nt: TGTGCCTGGAGTGAGGTGGCGCTGGGCGGCTACACCTTC
j_gene: TRBJ1-2
d_gene: -
v_gene: TRBV30
abundance: -

CDR3aa: CASSRGEAFF
CDR3nt: TGTGCCAGTAGTAGAGGTGAAGCTTTCTTT
j_gene: TRBJ1-1
d_gene: -
v_gene: TRBV19
abundance: -

CDR3aa: CASSRKTGSRTAYGYTF
CDR3nt: TGTGCCAGCAGTCGTAAAACCGGGAGCCGTACTGCCTATGGCTACACCTTC
j_gene: TRBJ1-2
d_gene: -
v_gene: TRBV6-6
abundance: -

CDR3aa: CASRGPPTDTQYF
CDR3nt: TGTGCCAGCAGGGGGCCCCCCACAGATACGCAGTATTTT
j_gene: TRBJ2-3
d_gene: -
v_gene: TRBV12-3/TRBV12-4
abundance: -

CDR3aa: CASSSQQGARADTQYF
CDR3nt: TGTGCCAGCAGCTCTCAACAGGGGGCTCGGGCAGATACGCAGTATTTT
j_gene: TRBJ2-3
d_gene: TRBD1
v_gene: TRBV7-6
abundance: -

CDR3aa: CASTLGTDTDTQYF
CDR3nt: TGTGCCAGCACCTTAGGGACTGACACAGATACGCAGTATTTT
j_gene: TRBJ2-3
d_gene: -
v_gene: TRBV6-5
abundance: -

CDR3aa: CASSRGALYGNQPQHF
CDR3nt: TGTGCCAGCAGCCGGGGGGCCCTTTATGGCAATCAGCCCCAGCATTTT
j_gene: TRBJ1-5
d_gene: -
v_gene: TRBV27
abundance: -

CDR3aa: CASSRTESYGYTF
CDR3nt: TGTGCCAGTAGTAGGACAGAAAGCTATGGCTACACCTTC
j_gene: TRBJ1-2
d_gene: -
v_gene: TRBV19
abundance: -

CDR3aa: CASSPGQTSYNEQFF
CDR3nt: TGTGCCAGCAGCCCCGGACAGACCTCCTACAATGAGCAGTTCTTC
j_gene: TRBJ2-1
d_gene: -
v_gene: TRBV5-4
abundance: -

CDR3aa: CASSSTTGDSYGYTF
CDR3nt: TGTGCCAGCAGCTCGACGACAGGGGATAGCTATGGCTACACCTTC
j_gene: TRBJ1-2
d_gene: TRBD1
v_gene: TRBV11-2
abundance: -

CDR3aa: CASSPVGQGGIYEQYF
CDR3nt: TGCGCCAGCAGCCCCGTGGGGCAGGGAGGTATCTACGAGCAGTACTTC
j_gene: TRBJ2-7
d_gene: -
v_gene: TRBV5-1
abundance: -

CDR3aa: CSVVGQGGTGELFF
CDR3nt: TGCAGCGTTGTGGGACAGGGTGGGACCGGGGAGCTGTTTTTT
j_gene: TRBJ2-2
d_gene: TRBD1
v_gene: TRBV29-1
abundance: -